What follows are 19 T cell receptor beta chains derived from one specimen sequenced in a study of blood T cell repertoires in COVID-19. Assay used: immunoSEQ multiplex PCR; TCRdb lists only in-frame clones, some missing. Of a few hundred thousand clones in the sample, about nine tenths were seen once. Sequenced input: peripheral blood. These receptors came from a woman between 25 and 40 years old with COVID-19, enrolled during active disease.

The chain uses TRBV28 and TRBJ1-6; perhaps TRBD1 as D (5 bases). CDR1 and CDR2 (germline): MDHEN, SYDVKM. The germline V and J ends were trimmed by 4 bases and 6 bases, with 16 bases remaining between them. The CDR3 is made up of 16 amino acids. CDR3 amino acids: CASSYPRQGSNSPLHF. In DNA, the CDR3 is TGTGCCAGCAGTTACCCACGTCAGGGAAGTAATTCACCCCTCCACTTT. The complete variable domain, with remaining parts taken from reference TRBV28 and TRBJ1-6, reads DVKVTQSSRYLVKRTGEKVFLECVQDMDHENMFWYRQDPGLGLRLIYFSYDVKMKEKGDIPEGYSVSREKKERFSLILESASTNQTSMYLCASSYPRQGSNSPLHFGNGTRLTVT.

The chain combines TRBV28 with TRBJ2-4; tentatively, D is TRBD2 (5 bases). Trimming stripped 7 bases from V and 0 bases from J, with 13 bases between. This CDR3 is 15 amino acids long. Germline assignment: CDR1 MDHEN and CDR2 SYDVKM. The CDR3 DNA is TGTGCCAGCACCCGGGGATCTCTAGCCAAAAACATTCAGTACTTC. It is translated as CASTRGSLAKNIQYF. Complete variable domain (other parts from reference TRBV28 and TRBJ2-4): DVKVTQSSRYLVKRTGEKVFLECVQDMDHENMFWYRQDPGLGLRLIYFSYDVKMKEKGDIPEGYSVSREKKERFSLILESASTNQTSMYLCASTRGSLAKNIQYFGAGTRLSVL.

The chain uses TRBV6-1 and TRBJ1-1; TRBD1 might be the D (5 bases). V was shortened by 2 bases and J by 3 bases, with 10 bases between the two germline ends. Germline V gene data show CDR1 as MNHNS and CDR2 as SASEGT. The CDR3 extends over 14 amino acids. For the CDR3, the DNA is TGTGCCAGCAGTGAACGGGGGGGGGACACTGAAGCTTTCTTT. This gives the protein CASSERGGDTEAFF.

The V gene is TRBV5-1, the J gene TRBJ2-1; D ambiguous. The CDR3 is 12 amino acids. Germline-derived CDR1 and CDR2 are SGHRS and YFSETQ. With 3 bases removed from V and 4 bases from J, the gap between germline ends came to 5 bases. The CDR3 region has the DNA TGCGCCAGCAGCTCCGGGTACAATGAGCAGTTCTTC. Translating it yields CASSSGYNEQFF.

The V and J genes are TRBV5-4 and TRBJ1-1; tentative D call: TRBD1 (6 bases). V lost 4 bases and J 11 bases, leaving 18 bases between the germline ends. The length of the CDR3 is 13 residues. The germline V gene encodes CDR1 SGHNT and CDR2 YYREEE (reference sequence). The CDR3 DNA reads as TGTGCCAGCAGCCAAAATCCAGGGGATGAGGCTTTCTTT. It encodes CASSQNPGDEAFF.

The chain carries TRBV30 and TRBJ1-4; tentatively, D is TRBD1 (6 bases). Germline CDR1 is GTSNPN and CDR2 is SVGIG (reference sequence). Trimming pared 4 bases from V and 4 bases from J, leaving 22 bases between. This CDR3 spans 17 amino acids. DNA of the CDR3: TGTGCCTGGAAAGGGGACACCCCCACTGGAAATAATGAAAAACTGTTTTTT. This sequence encodes CAWKGDTPTGNNEKLFF. The full variable domain, completed using reference TRBV30 and TRBJ1-4, is SQTIHQWPATLVQPVGSPLSLECTVEGTSNPNLYWYRQAAGRGLQLLFYSVGIGQISSEVPQNLSASRPQDRQFILSSKKLLLSDSGFYLCAWKGDTPTGNNEKLFFGSGTQLSVL.

The rearrangement uses TRBV9 and TRBJ1-1; a weak D match, TRBD1 (5 bases). CDR1 is SGDLS and CDR2 is YYNGEE in the germline V gene. V was cut by 4 bases and J by 5 bases, with 12 bases left in between. The CDR3 covers 13 residues. The CDR3 sequence: CASSQTGGTEAFF. The CDR3 nucleotides read TGTGCCAGCAGCCAAACGGGGGGAACTGAAGCTTTCTTT.

J is TRBJ1-2 and V is TRBV3-1 (or the pseudogene TRBV3-2); no firm D call. Trimming removed 1 base at V and 6 bases at J, with 12 bases between. Germline V gene data show CDR1 as LGHDT and CDR2 as YNNKEL (reference sequence). The CDR3 is 14 residues long. The chain's CDR3 is CASSQGTLEDGYTF. CDR3 DNA sequence: TGTGCCAGCAGCCAAGGGACCTTGGAGGATGGCTACACCTTC.

The genes are TRBV25-1 and TRBJ1-1; 7 bases are shared with TRBD1. This CDR3 comprises 13 residues. V dropped 3 bases and J dropped 6; count of bases not matched to a gene: 4. Germline CDR1 MGHDK, CDR2 SYGVNS. The DNA of the CDR3 is TGTGCCAGCAGTGATCGGGACAGCCCTGAAGCTTTCTTT. Amino acid sequence: CASSDRDSPEAFF.

The chain employs TRBV6-6 and TRBJ1-2, with 8 nucleotides matching TRBD1. The J segment lost 6 bases and the V segment lost 6 bases, leaving 9 bases of the junction unmatched. In germline, CDR1 is MNHNY, CDR2 SVGAGI (reference sequence). The CDR3 is 14 amino acids. CDR3 loop: CASSLIDRGNGYTF. The CDR3 nucleotides read TGTGCCAGCAGCCTAATTGACAGGGGAAATGGCTACACCTTC.

The chain joins TRBV2 to TRBJ1-2, with 7 bases aligning to TRBD1. Germline values: CDR1 SNHLY, CDR2 FYNNEI. CDR3 length: 14 amino acids. With 2 bases clipped from V and 6 bases from J, the junction kept 6 bases outside the gene matches. The CDR3 nucleotides are TGTGCCAGCAGTGAATGGGCAGGGGGGAATGGCTACACCTTC. This sequence encodes CASSEWAGGNGYTF.

The chain links TRBV7-2 to TRBJ1-5, with 10 nucleotides matching TRBD1. Germline V gives CDR1 SGHTA, CDR2 FQGNSA. Unmatched junction bases numbered 5, after V lost 5 bases and J lost 7 bases. The CDR3 has 14 amino acids. Here the CDR3 reads CASSVGTGVQPQHF. The CDR3 DNA follows: TGTGCCAGCAGCGTCGGGACAGGGGTACAGCCCCAGCATTTT.

The chain combines TRBV28 with TRBJ1-1; D might be TRBD1 (6 bases). In germline, CDR1 is MDHEN, CDR2 SYDVKM. V was shortened by 5 bases and J by 3 bases, with 13 bases between the two germline ends. The CDR3 spans 14 residues. Here the CDR3 reads CASSVGGYDTEAFF. CDR3 coding DNA: TGTGCCAGCAGTGTAGGGGGATACGACACTGAAGCTTTCTTT.

The chain uses TRBV14 and TRBJ2-1; 9 nucleotides align to TRBD2. Unmatched junction bases numbered 7, after V lost 1 base and J lost 6 bases. The CDR3 length is 16 residues. CDR1 is SGHDN and CDR2 is FVKESK in the germline V gene. The DNA for the CDR3 is TGTGCCAGCAGCCAAGGAGGGAGCGGGGGGATCAATGAGCAGTTCTTC. Protein sequence: CASSQGGSGGINEQFF.

J is TRBJ2-7 and V is TRBV4-1; 9 bases are a match to TRBD1. Germline lookup yields CDR1 MGHRA and CDR2 YSYEKL. The CDR3 totals 15 residues. V was clipped by 2 bases and J by 5 bases; unmatched bases: 7. For the CDR3, the DNA is TGCGCCAGCAGCCAAAGGGACAGGGCCCAGGACGAGCAGTACTTC. Amino acid sequence: CASSQRDRAQDEQYF.

This clone was seen only once. The rearrangement links TRBV21-1 to TRBJ2-7; the listed D gene, TRBD1, was not tested against the DNA. TRBV21-1 is recorded as a pseudogene. The CDR3 runs 15 residues. CDR3 bases: TGTGCCAGCAGGCTTGATGCAGGAATGGCCTACGAGCAGTACGTC. Translation: CASRLDAGMAYEQYV.

This clone has just one count. This CDR3 is CASSTGPLRAFF. Here the CDR3 DNA reads TGTGCCAGCAGCACCGGTCCGTTGCGGGCTTTCTTT. This chain joins TRBV5-8 and TRBJ1-1; D remains unclear. Germline CDR1 reads SGHTS; CDR2 reads YDEGEE. This CDR3 comprises 12 residues. Trimming stripped 4 bases from V and 11 bases from J, with 15 bases between.

This clone was picked up one time. The chain has TRBV3-1 (or the pseudogene TRBV3-2) and TRBJ1-2; perhaps TRBD1 as D (6 bases). Germline assignment: CDR1 LGHDT and CDR2 YNNKEL (reference sequence). Trimming removed 1 base at V and 8 bases at J, with 11 bases between. This CDR3 contains 13 residues. CDR3 amino acids: CASSQGQESGYTF. CDR3 coding DNA: TGTGCCAGCAGCCAAGGACAGGAGTCCGGCTACACCTTC.

V usage is TRBV6-5 and J usage is TRBJ1-2; 7 bases align to TRBD1. This CDR3 has 14 amino acids. In germline, CDR1 is MNHEY, CDR2 SVGAGI. V lost 6 bases and J lost 2; bases outside the gene matches: 6. The CDR3 protein is CASSTRTGNYGYTF. The CDR3 coding sequence is TGTGCCAGCAGCACGCGGACAGGAAACTATGGCTACACCTTC.